These T cell receptor beta chains were read from a single sample in a study of blood T cells in healthy people across ages. TCRdb re-called the 5' RACE reads with MiXCR, one entry per CDR3 protein. The profile shows roughly 700,000 distinct CDR3 sequences, approximately 31% of them singletons. Sample: blood. All receptors come from a woman over 75 in good health. CDR3s include the opening cysteine and the closing phenylalanine or tryptophan. D genes are given only for firm matches. Rows may omit the clone size; those that give it use once, few, many or a size class.

>.|TRBV29-1|TRBJ2-4|many
TGCAGCGTGGTCCGGGACCTGGCCCAAAACATTCAGTACTTC
CSVVRDLAQNIQYF
>TRBD1|TRBV20-1|TRBJ1-4|.
TGCAGTGCTAGAGACCCACGGACAGGGGCCTTTAATGAAAAACTGTTTTTT
CSARDPRTGAFNEKLFF
>TRBD2|TRBV6-5|TRBJ2-7|many
TGTGCCAGCAGTCCTACCGGCGCGGGGGCCTACGAGCAGTACTTC
CASSPTGAGAYEQYF
>.|TRBV3-1|TRBJ1-1|.
TGTGCCAGCAGCCAATTAGGTGAAGCTTTCTTT
CASSQLGEAFF
>.|TRBV7-9|TRBJ1-2|few
TGTGCCAGCAGCTTTGTGGGCGTCGATGGCTACACCTTC
CASSFVGVDGYTF
>.|TRBV4-3|TRBJ1-2|many
TGCGCCAGCAGCCAAGATAAGGTCTCTAACTATGGCTACACCTTC
CASSQDKVSNYGYTF
>.|TRBV7-3|TRBJ2-2|.
TGTGCCAGCAGCTTGGGCGGGGAGCGGTTTTTT
CASSLGGERFF
>.|TRBV20-1|TRBJ1-2|few
TGCAGTGCTAGATCCAGGCGGAATTACTATGGCCACACCTTC
CSARSRRNYYGHTF
>TRBD2|TRBV6-4|TRBJ2-3|.
TGTGCCAGCAGCGCTAGCGGGGGGGCAGACACGCAGTATTTT
CASSASGGADTQYF
>TRBD1|TRBV20-1|TRBJ1-2|many
TGCAGTGCTCCGAGGGGGCTGGATGGCTACACCTTC
CSAPRGLDGYTF
>.|TRBV28|TRBJ1-1|few
TGTGCCAGCAGTTTAATGGGGGCCACTGAAGCTTTCTTT
CASSLMGATEAFF
>TRBD1|TRBV15|TRBJ1-4|few
TGTGCCACCAGCAGAGAACTCACAGGGGGCGATGAAAAACTGTTTTTT
CATSRELTGGDEKLFF